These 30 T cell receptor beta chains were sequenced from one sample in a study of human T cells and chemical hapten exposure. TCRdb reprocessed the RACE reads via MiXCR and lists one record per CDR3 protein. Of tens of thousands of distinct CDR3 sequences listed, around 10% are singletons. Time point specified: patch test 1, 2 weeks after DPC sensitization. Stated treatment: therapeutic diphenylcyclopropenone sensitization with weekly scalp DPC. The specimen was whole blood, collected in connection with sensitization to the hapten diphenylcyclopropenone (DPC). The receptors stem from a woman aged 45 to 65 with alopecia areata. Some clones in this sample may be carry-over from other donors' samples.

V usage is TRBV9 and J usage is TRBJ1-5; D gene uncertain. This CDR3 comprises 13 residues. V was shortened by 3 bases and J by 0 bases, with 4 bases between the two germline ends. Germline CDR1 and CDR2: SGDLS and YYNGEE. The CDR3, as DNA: TGTGCCAGCAGCGCCTATAGCAATCAGCCCCAGCATTTT. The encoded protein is CASSAYSNQPQHF.

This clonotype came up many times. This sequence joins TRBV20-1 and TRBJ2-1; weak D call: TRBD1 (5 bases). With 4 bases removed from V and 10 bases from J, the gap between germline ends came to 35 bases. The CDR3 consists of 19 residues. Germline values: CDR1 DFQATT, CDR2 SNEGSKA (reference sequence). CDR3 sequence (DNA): TGCAGTGCTAAACCCGTAACAGGTTTGGTGCCCCTACTACGGACGGAGCAGTTCTTC. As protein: CSAKPVTGLVPLLRTEQFF.

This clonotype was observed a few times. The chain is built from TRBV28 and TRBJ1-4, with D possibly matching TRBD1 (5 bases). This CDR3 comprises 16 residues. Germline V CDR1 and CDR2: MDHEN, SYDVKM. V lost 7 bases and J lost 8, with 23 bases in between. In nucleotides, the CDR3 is TGTGCCAGCACCAAATCATCGGGACTCCCTGGAGAAAAACTGTTTTTT. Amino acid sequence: CASTKSSGLPGEKLFF.

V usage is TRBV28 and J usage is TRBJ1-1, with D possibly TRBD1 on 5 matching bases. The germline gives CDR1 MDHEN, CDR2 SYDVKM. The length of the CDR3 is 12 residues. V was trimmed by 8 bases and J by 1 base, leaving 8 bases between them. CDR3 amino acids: CASRQSNTEAFF. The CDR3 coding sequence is TGTGCCAGCCGACAGTCGAACACTGAAGCTTTCTTT.

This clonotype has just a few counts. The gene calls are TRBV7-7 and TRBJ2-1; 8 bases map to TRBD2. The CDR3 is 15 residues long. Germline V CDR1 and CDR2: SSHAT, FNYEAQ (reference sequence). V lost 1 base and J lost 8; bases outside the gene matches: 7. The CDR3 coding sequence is TGTGCCAGCAGCTTAGGACTAGCGAGGGACGATGAGCAGTTCTTC. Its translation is CASSLGLARDDEQFF.

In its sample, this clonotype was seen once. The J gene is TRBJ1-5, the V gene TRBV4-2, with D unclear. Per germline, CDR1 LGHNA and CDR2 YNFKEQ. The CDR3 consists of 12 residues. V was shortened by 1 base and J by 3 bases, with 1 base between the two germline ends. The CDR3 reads CASSQVNQPQHF. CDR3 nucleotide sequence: TGTGCCAGCAGCCAAGTCAATCAGCCCCAGCATTTT.

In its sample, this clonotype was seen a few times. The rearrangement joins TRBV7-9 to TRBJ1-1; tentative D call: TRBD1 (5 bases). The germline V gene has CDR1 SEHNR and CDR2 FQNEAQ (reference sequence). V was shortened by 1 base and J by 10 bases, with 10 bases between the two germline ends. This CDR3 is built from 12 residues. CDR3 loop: CASSLVGRGAFF. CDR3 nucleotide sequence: TGTGCCAGCAGCTTAGTGGGGAGGGGAGCTTTCTTT.

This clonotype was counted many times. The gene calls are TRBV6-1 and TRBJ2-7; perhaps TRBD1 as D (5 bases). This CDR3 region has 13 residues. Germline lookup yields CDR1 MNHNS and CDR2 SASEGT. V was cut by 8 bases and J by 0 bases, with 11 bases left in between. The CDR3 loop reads CASSRQTSYEQYF. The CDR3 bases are TGTGCCAGCTCTCGACAGACCTCCTACGAGCAGTACTTC.

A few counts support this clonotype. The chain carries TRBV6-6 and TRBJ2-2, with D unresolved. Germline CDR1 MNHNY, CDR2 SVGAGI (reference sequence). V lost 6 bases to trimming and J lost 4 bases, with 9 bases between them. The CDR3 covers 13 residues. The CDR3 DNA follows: TGTGCCAGCAGAAGAAAAGGCACCGGGGAGCTGTTTTTT. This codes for CASRRKGTGELFF.

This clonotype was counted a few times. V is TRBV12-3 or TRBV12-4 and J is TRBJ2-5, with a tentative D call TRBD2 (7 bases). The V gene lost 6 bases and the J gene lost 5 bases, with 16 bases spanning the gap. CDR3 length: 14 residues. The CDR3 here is CASSTSRGGETQYF. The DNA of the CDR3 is TGTGCCAGCAGCACCTCTAGGGGGGGGGAGACCCAGTACTTC.

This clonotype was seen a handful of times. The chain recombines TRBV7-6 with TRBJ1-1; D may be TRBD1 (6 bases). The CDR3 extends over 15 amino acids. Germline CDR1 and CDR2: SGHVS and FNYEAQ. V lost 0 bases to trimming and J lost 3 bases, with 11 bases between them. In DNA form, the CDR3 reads TGTGCCAGCAGCTTAGCAGGGGGTGCGGACACTGAAGCTTTCTTT. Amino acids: CASSLAGGADTEAFF.

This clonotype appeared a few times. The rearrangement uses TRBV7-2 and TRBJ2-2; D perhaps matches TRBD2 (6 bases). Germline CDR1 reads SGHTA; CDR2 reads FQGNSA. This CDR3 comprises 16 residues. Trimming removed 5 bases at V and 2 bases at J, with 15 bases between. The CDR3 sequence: CASSLGSQLNTGELFF. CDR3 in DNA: TGTGCCAGCAGCCTCGGGAGCCAACTAAACACCGGGGAGCTGTTTTTT.

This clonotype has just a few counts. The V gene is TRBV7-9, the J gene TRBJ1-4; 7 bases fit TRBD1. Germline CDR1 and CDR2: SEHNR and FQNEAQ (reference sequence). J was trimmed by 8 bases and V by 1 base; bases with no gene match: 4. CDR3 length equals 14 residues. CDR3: CASSLGGTEEKLFF. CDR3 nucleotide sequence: TGTGCCAGCAGCTTAGGAGGGACAGAAGAAAAACTGTTTTTT.

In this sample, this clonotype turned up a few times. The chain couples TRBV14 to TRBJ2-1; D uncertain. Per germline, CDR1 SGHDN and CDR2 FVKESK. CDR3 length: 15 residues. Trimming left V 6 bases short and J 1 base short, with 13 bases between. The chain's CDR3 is CASSPVASSYNEQFF. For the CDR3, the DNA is TGTGCCAGCAGTCCCGTTGCGTCTTCCTACAATGAGCAGTTCTTC.

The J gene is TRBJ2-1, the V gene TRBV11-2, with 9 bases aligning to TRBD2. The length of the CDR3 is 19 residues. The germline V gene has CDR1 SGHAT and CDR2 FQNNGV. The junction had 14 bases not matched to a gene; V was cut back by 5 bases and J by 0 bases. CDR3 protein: CASSRSGTSTPSSYNEQFF. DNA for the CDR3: TGTGCCAGCAGCCGATCCGGGACTAGCACCCCGAGCTCCTACAATGAGCAGTTCTTC.

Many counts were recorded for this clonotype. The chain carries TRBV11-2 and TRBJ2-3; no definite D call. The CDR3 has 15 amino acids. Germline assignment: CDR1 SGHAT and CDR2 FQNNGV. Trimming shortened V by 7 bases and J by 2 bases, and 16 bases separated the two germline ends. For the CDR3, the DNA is TGTGCCAGCACCCTCCGCGTGGCGAACACAGATACGCAGTATTTT. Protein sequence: CASTLRVANTDTQYF.

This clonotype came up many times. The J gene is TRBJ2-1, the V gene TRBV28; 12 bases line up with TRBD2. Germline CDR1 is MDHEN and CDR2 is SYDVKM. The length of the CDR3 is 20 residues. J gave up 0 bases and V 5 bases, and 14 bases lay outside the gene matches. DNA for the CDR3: TGTGCCAGCAGTGAATCCGGGACTAGCGGGCTCCTCCGCTCCTACAATGAGCAGTTCTTC. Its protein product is CASSESGTSGLLRSYNEQFF. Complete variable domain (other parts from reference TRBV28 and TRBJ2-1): DVKVTQSSRYLVKRTGEKVFLECVQDMDHENMFWYRQDPGLGLRLIYFSYDVKMKEKGDIPEGYSVSREKKERFSLILESASTNQTSMYLCASSESGTSGLLRSYNEQFFGPGTRLTVL.

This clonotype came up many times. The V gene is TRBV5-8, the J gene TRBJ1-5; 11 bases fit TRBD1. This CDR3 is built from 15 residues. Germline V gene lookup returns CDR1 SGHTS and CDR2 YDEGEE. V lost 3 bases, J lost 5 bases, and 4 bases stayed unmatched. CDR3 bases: TGTGCCAGCAGCTCCTGGGGACAGGGGGATCAGCCCCAGCATTTT. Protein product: CASSSWGQGDQPQHF.

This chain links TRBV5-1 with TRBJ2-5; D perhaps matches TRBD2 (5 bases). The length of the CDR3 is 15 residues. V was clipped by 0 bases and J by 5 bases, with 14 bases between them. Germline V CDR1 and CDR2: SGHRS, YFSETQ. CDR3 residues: CASSLVLGVVETQYF. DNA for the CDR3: TGCGCCAGCAGCTTGGTACTAGGCGTTGTGGAGACCCAGTACTTC.

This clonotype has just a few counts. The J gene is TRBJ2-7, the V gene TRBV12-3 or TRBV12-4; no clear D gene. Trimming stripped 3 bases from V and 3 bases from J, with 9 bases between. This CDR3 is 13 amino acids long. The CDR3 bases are TGTGCCAGCAGTTTCTACCCCCACTACGAGCAGTACTTC. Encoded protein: CASSFYPHYEQYF.

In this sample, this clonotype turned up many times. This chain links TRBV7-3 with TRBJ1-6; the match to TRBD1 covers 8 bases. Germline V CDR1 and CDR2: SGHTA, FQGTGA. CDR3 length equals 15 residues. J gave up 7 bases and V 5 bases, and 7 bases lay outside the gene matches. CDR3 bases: TGTGCCAGCAGCACAAACCAGGGGGCCAATTCACCCCTCCACTTT. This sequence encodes CASSTNQGANSPLHF.

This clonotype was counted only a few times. The CDR3 sequence: CASSHGAKFGGTSYEQYF. DNA for the CDR3: TGTGCCAGCAGCCACGGGGCCAAATTCGGCGGGACCTCCTACGAGCAGTACTTC. J is TRBJ2-7 and V is TRBV13; a possible D gene is TRBD2 (6 bases). Germline-derived CDR1 and CDR2 are PRHDT and FYEKMQ (reference sequence). Trimming took off 5 bases at V and 0 bases at J, with 23 bases between the two ends. This CDR3 region has 18 residues.

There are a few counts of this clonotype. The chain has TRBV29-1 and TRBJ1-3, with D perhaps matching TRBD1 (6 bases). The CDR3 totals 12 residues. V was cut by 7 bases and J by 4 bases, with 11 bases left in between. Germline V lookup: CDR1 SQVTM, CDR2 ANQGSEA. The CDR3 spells CSATQGGNTIYF. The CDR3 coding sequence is TGCAGCGCCACACAGGGAGGAAACACCATATATTTT.

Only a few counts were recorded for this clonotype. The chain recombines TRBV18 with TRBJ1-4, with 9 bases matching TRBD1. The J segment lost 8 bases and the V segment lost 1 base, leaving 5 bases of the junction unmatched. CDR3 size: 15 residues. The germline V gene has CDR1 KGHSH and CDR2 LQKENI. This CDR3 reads CASSPRTGEGEKLFF. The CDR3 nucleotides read TGTGCCAGCTCACCACGGACAGGGGAAGGGGAAAAACTGTTTTTT.

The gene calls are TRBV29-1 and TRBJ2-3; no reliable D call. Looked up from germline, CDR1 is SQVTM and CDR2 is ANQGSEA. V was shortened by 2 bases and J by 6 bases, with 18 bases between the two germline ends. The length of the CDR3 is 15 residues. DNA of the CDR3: TGCAGCGTTGAAAGGTTGGGTGCCCAATTGGATACGCAGTATTTT. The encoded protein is CSVERLGAQLDTQYF.

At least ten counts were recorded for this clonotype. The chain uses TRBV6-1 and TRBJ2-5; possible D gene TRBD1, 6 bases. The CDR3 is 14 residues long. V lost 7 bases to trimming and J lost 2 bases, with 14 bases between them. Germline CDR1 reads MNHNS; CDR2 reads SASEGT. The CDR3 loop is CASTLGQWQETQYF. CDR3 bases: TGTGCCAGCACGTTGGGACAATGGCAAGAGACCCAGTACTTC.

CDR3 DNA: TGTGCCAGCAGAGCTACAGGGTGTGAATCTGAAGCTTTCTTT. Protein product: CASRATGCESEAFF. The chain carries TRBV7-9 and TRBJ1-1; TRBD1 is a possible D gene (6 bases). The CDR3 runs to 14 residues. The ends were cut back, 6 bases at V and 6 bases at J, with 17 bases in the middle. Germline V gene lookup returns CDR1 SEHNR and CDR2 FQNEAQ (reference sequence).

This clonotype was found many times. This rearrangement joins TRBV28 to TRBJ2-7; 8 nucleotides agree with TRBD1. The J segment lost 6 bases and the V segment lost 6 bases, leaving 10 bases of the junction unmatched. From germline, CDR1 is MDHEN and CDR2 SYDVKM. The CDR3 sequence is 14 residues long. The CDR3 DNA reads TGTGCCAGCAGCTCCCACCAGGGGGCTCCCGAGCAGTACTTC. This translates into CASSSHQGAPEQYF.

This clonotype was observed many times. The CDR3 here is CASTPGTFRGTQYF. CDR3 sequence (DNA): TGTGCCAGCACTCCCGGGACATTTAGGGGGACCCAGTACTTC. This chain connects TRBV27 to TRBJ2-5; a possible D gene is TRBD1 (6 bases). CDR3 size: 14 residues. CDR1 and CDR2 (germline): MNHEY, SMNVEV (reference sequence). V was shortened by 7 bases and J by 7 bases, with 19 bases between the two germline ends.

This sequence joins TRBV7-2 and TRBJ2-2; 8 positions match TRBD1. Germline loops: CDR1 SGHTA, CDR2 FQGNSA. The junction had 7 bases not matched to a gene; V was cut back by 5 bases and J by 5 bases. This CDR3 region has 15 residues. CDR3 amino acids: CASSTGQGKTGELFF. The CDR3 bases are TGTGCCAGCAGCACCGGACAGGGAAAAACCGGGGAGCTGTTTTTT.